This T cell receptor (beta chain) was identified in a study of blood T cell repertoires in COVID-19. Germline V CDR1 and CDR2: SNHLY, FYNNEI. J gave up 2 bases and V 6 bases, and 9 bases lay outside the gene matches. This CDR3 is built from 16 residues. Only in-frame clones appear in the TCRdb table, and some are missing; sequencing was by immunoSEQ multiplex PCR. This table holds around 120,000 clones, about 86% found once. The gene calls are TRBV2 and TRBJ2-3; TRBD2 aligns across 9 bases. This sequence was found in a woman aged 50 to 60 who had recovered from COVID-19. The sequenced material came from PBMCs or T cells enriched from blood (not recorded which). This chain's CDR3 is CASSYGSSGDTDTQYF. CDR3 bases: TGTGCCAGCAGCTACGGGTCTAGCGGGGACACAGATACGCAGTATTTT.